The T cell receptor (beta chain) described here comes from a study of vaccination and CD4 T cells after COVID-19. The CDR3 loop spans 16 amino acids. The trim removed 4 bases at V and 4 bases at J, leaving 9 bases unmatched. CDR1 and CDR2 from the germline V gene are SGHRS and YFSETQ. The treatment here: approximately 9-day PBMC culture with coronavirus spike peptide pools or control peptides (ViraFEST assay). As regards this clonotype: Its antigen is still unknown.

Sequenced with the Oncomine TCR Beta short-read assay was DNA taken from cultured CD4+ T cells. TCRdb re-called the PCR reads through MiXCR, storing one row per CDR3 protein. The table has over 10,000 distinct CDR3 sequences, 55% to 70% seen once. The source material was CD4+ T cells from blood, cultured in vitro. This chain joins TRBV5-1 and TRBJ2-5; 11 bases map to TRBD2. The receptor's source is a human donor who had recovered from COVID-19. The CDR3 protein is CASSPDGLAGGETQYF. The CDR3 bases are TGCGCCAGCAGCCCGGATGGTCTAGCGGGAGGAGAGACCCAGTACTTC.